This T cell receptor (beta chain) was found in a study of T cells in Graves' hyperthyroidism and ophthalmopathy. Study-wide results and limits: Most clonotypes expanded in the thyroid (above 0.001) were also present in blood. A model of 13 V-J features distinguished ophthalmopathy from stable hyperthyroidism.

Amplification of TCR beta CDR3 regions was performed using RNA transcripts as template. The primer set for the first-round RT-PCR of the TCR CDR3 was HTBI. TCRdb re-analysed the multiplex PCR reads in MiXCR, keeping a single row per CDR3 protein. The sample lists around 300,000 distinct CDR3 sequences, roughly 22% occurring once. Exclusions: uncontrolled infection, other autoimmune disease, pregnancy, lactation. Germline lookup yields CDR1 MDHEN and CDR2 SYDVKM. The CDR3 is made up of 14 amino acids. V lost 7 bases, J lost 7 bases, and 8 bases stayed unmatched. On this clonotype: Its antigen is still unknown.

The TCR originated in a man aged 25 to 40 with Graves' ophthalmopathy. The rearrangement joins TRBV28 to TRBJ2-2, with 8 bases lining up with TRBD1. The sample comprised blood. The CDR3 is CASTLNTGGGELFF. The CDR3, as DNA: TGTGCCAGCACCCTAAATACAGGGGGCGGGGAGCTGTTTTTT.